This T cell receptor beta chain is drawn from a study of shared clonotypes between healthy human individuals. General observations from the study: The study sampled only blood, and tissue repertoires likely differ. Some naive CD4 clonotypes, roughly 4.8%, turned up in common across four donors.

Concerning this clone itself: The antigen is undetermined.

The CDR3 is 16 amino acids. The V gene's germline CDR1 is LNHDA and CDR2 SQIVND (reference sequence). Between the trimmed V and J ends, which lost 5 bases and 3 bases, there was a span of 16 bases. Assay used: immunoSEQ multiplex PCR; TCRdb lists only in-frame clones, some missing. The sample has a few million clones, approximately 90% seen once. Partitioning of CD4+ cells yielded a CD45RA+ naive subset and a CD45RA-negative memory subset. V is TRBV19 and J is TRBJ2-2; D is unclear. The sample comprised naive CD4+ T cells sorted from blood. Subset reported: CD45RA+ positively selected. This TCR was sampled from a young man in good health. CDR3 nucleotide sequence: TGTGCCAGTAGTGGGGAAGGGCGGCGCGACACCGGGGAGCTGTTTTTT. Its translation is CASSGEGRRDTGELFF.